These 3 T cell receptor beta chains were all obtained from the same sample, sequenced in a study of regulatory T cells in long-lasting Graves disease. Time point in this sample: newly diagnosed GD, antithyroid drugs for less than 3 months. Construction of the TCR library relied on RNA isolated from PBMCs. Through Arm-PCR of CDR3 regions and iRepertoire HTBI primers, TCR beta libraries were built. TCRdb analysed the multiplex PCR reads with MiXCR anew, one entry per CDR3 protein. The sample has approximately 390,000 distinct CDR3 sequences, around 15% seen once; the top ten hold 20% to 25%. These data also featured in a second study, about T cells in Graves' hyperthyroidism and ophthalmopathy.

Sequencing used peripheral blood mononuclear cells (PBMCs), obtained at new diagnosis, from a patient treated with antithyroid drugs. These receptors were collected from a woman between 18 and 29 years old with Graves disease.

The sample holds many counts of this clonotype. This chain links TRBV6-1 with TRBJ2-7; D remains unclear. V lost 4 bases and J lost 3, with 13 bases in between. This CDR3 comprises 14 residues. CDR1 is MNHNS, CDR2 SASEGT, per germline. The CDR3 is CASSAGLRVYEQYF. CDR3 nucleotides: TGTGCCAGCAGTGCTGGTCTTCGGGTCTACGAGCAGTACTTC.

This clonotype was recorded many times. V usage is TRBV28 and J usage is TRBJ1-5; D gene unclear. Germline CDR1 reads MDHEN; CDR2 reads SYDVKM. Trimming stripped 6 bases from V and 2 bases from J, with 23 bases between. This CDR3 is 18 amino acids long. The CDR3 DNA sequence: TGTGCCAGCAGAGTTAGAAGGACCCTGGATATTGGCAATCAGCCCCAGCATTTT. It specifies CASRVRRTLDIGNQPQHF.

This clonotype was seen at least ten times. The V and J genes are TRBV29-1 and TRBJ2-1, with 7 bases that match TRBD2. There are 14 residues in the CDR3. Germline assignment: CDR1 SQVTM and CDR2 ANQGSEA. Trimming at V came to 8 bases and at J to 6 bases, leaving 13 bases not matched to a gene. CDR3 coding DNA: TGCAGCCATGATAGGGCCTCGGGGGGCAATGAGCAGTTCTTC. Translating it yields CSHDRASGGNEQFF.